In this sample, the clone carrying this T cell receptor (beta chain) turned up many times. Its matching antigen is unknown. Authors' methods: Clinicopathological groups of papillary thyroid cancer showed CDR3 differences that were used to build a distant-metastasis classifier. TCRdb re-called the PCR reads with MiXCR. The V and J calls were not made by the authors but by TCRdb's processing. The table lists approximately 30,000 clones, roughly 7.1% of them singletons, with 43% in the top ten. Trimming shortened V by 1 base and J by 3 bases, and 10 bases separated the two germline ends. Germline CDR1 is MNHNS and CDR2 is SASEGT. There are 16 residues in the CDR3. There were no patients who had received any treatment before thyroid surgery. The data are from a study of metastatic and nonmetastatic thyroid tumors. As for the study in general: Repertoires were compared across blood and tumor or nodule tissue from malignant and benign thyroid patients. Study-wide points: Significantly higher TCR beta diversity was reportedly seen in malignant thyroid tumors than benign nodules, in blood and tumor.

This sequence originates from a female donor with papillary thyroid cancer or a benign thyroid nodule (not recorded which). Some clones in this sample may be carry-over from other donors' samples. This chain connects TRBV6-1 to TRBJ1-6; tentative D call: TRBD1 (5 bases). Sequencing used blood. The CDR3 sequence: CASSEGQSFYNSPLHF. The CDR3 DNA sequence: TGTGCCAGCAGTGAAGGACAGAGCTTCTATAATTCACCCCTCCACTTT.